One and the same sample provided the 11 T cell receptor beta chains below, sequenced in a study of blood T cell repertoires in COVID-19. The repertoire was sequenced with immunoSEQ multiplex PCR; TCRdb's copy has only in-frame clones and lacks some. The repertoire has 25,000 to 30,000 clones, 70% to 90% of them found once; the top ten carry less than 3%. Sequencing was done on a sample of peripheral blood. The source of these receptors is a human donor in a cohort sampled during active COVID-19.

The chain is built from TRBV11-2 and TRBJ1-5, with D perhaps matching TRBD1 (5 bases). The CDR3 has 14 residues. Germline-derived CDR1 and CDR2 are SGHAT and FQNNGV. Trimming cost V 5 bases and J 3 bases, with 11 bases left between them. The CDR3 DNA follows: TGTGCCAGCAGCCGGTGGGGGGACAATCAGCCCCAGCATTTT. Its translation: CASSRWGDNQPQHF. Based on the CDR3 plus reference TRBV11-2 and TRBJ1-5, the full variable domain is EAGVAQSPRYKIIEKRQSVAFWCNPISGHATLYWYQQILGQGPKLLIQFQNNGVVDDSQLPKDRFSAERLKGVDSTLKIQPAKLEDSAVYLCASSRWGDNQPQHFGDGTRLSIL.

The chain couples TRBV10-2 to TRBJ2-7, with 7 bases that match TRBD2. The CDR3 has 15 residues. Trimming cost V 4 bases and J 3 bases; bases outside gene matches: 9. Germline V gene data show CDR1 as WSHSY and CDR2 as SAAADI. The DNA for the CDR3 is TGCGCCAGCAGTGGTATCGGGTCTAGCGGCTACGAGCAGTACTTC. As protein: CASSGIGSSGYEQYF.

V gene TRBV7-3 combines with J gene TRBJ1-6, with unresolved D. The germline V gene has CDR1 SGHTA and CDR2 FQGTGA. The CDR3 totals 13 residues. V shed 1 base and J shed 13 bases, with 11 bases lying between them. The CDR3 nucleotides are TGTGCCAGCAGCTTAATACCAGGCGAGCCCCTCCACTTT. Translation gives CASSLIPGEPLHF. The full variable domain, rest sourced from reference TRBV7-3 and TRBJ1-6, is GAGVSQTPSNKVTEKGKYVELRCDPISGHTALYWYRQSLGQGPEFLIYFQGTGAADDSGLPNDRFFAVRPEGSVSTLKIQRTERGDSAVYLCASSLIPGEPLHFGNGTRLTVT.

The rearrangement links TRBV9 to TRBJ2-2; 7 positions match TRBD1. Germline-derived CDR1 and CDR2 are SGDLS and YYNGEE. The CDR3 runs to 19 residues. V shed 0 bases, J shed 5 bases, and the junction held 16 bases outside the gene matches. The CDR3 coding sequence is TGTGCCAGCAGCGTAGGAGGGACAGAAATCTGGGGGCTTACCGGGGAGCTGTTTTTT. Residues: CASSVGGTEIWGLTGELFF.

This chain links TRBV2 with TRBJ2-7; the match to TRBD2 covers 7 bases. This CDR3 is built from 14 residues. Germline trimming cut 1 base from V and 6 bases from J; bases unmatched to any gene: 6. Germline loops: CDR1 SNHLY, CDR2 FYNNEI. DNA for the CDR3: TGTGCCAGCAGTGAAGTGACACCGGGGGGCGAGCAGTACTTC. Its protein product is CASSEVTPGGEQYF.

The chain carries TRBV6-4 and TRBJ2-3; 9 positions agree with TRBD2. The V gene end was trimmed by 0 bases and the J gene end by 4 bases; junction bases not matched to a gene: 5. This CDR3 spans 16 amino acids. CDR1 MRHNA and CDR2 SNTAGT come from the germline V gene. The CDR3 reads CASSDSAGGKADTQYF. In nucleotides, the CDR3 is TGTGCCAGCAGTGACTCGGCGGGGGGGAAGGCAGATACGCAGTATTTT.

The chain links TRBV9 to TRBJ1-1; no definite D call. The CDR3 has 13 amino acids. The V and J ends lost 0 bases and 1 base respectively, with 4 bases between them. Germline CDR1 reads SGDLS; CDR2 reads YYNGEE. CDR3 DNA sequence: TGTGCCAGCAGCGTAGAACAGAACACTGAAGCTTTCTTT. This codes for CASSVEQNTEAFF. The full variable domain, rest sourced from reference TRBV9 and TRBJ1-1, is DSGVTQTPKHLITATGQRVTLRCSPRSGDLSVYWYQQSLDQGLQFLIQYYNGEERAKGNILERFSAQQFPDLHSELNLSSLELGDSALYFCASSVEQNTEAFFGQGTRLTVV.

The V gene is TRBV7-9, the J gene TRBJ2-7; 10 bases agree with TRBD1. Germline lookup yields CDR1 SEHNR and CDR2 FQNEAQ (reference sequence). The length of the CDR3 is 15 residues. Unmatched junction bases numbered 4, after V lost 1 base and J lost 4 bases. The CDR3 coding sequence is TGTGCCAGCAGCTTAGGGGACAGGGGAGTTTACGAGCAGTACTTC. Translated, it gives CASSLGDRGVYEQYF.

The genes are TRBV7-3 and TRBJ1-1; TRBD1 matches at 8 bases. J gave up 4 bases and V 6 bases, and 7 bases lay outside the gene matches. The germline V gene has CDR1 SGHTA and CDR2 FQGTGA. The CDR3 length is 14 residues. CDR3 DNA: TGTGCCAGCAGTTCCGGGACAGGAGGCACTGAAGCTTTCTTT. It translates to CASSSGTGGTEAFF.

The rearrangement joins TRBV18 to TRBJ1-4, with 12 positions matching TRBD1. In germline, CDR1 is KGHSH, CDR2 LQKENI. V shed 3 bases and J 6 bases; nucleotides not matched to a gene: 14. The CDR3 has 19 amino acids. The CDR3, as DNA: TGTGCCAGCTCACCTCGACCGGGACAGGGGGCTGAAGTGGATGAAAAACTGTTTTTT. This gives the protein CASSPRPGQGAEVDEKLFF.

The chain joins TRBV6-4 to TRBJ1-2; 7 bases are a match to TRBD1. The CDR3 has 14 residues. V was clipped by 6 bases and J by 4 bases; unmatched bases: 8. The germline gives CDR1 MRHNA, CDR2 SNTAGT. CDR3 in amino acids: CASSPDRASYGYTF. The CDR3 DNA sequence: TGTGCCAGCAGCCCCGACAGGGCCTCCTATGGCTACACCTTC.